The next 8 T cell receptor beta chains were all read from a single sample in a study of OX40 agonist ivuxolimab in advanced cancers. The table came from immunoSEQ multiplex PCR; TCRdb's copy has only in-frame clones and leaves some out. The sample carries some 30,000 clones, roughly 82% recorded once. Sample: CD4+ or CD8+ T cells sorted from blood, taken in a trial of the OX40 agonist ivuxolimab. The receptors come from an adult with an advanced solid tumor such as melanoma, head and neck, liver or kidney cancer.

The chain carries TRBV6-5 and TRBJ1-1; D not resolved. V was shortened by 5 bases and J by 1 base, with 8 bases between the two germline ends. There are 13 residues in the CDR3. Germline V gene sequence: CDR1 MNHEY, CDR2 SVGAGI. The CDR3 bases are TGTGCCAGCAGTCCTACGGGGAACACTGAAGCTTTCTTT. Translating gives CASSPTGNTEAFF.

This chain connects TRBV19 to TRBJ2-3; a weak D match, TRBD1 (6 bases). V lost 5 bases and J lost 6, with 21 bases in between. The germline V gene has CDR1 LNHDA and CDR2 SQIVND (reference sequence). CDR3 length: 16 residues. The CDR3 reads CASSPGMGAGTDTQYF. In DNA form, the CDR3 reads TGTGCCAGTAGTCCCGGGATGGGGGCAGGGACGGATACGCAGTATTTT.

The table lists this clone with a few counts. The chain links TRBV6-4 to TRBJ1-1; possible D gene TRBD1, 6 bases. The CDR3 sequence is 13 residues long. Trimming removed 6 bases at V and 0 bases at J, with 8 bases between. CDR1 is MRHNA, CDR2 SNTAGT, per germline. CDR3 DNA sequence: TGTGCCAGCAGGGACAGCATGAACACTGAAGCTTTCTTT. Translated, it gives CASRDSMNTEAFF.

This clone came up once. The genes are TRBV4-1 and TRBJ2-5, with a weak D call TRBD2 (6 bases). CDR3 length equals 14 residues. Trimming pared 4 bases from V and 4 bases from J, leaving 13 bases between. CDR1 is MGHRA, CDR2 YSYEKL, per germline. CDR3 bases: TGCGCCAGCAGCCCCGGGGGATCTGGAGAGACCCAGTACTTC. It encodes CASSPGGSGETQYF.

The V gene is TRBV28, the J gene TRBJ1-2; possible D gene TRBD1, 6 bases. Per the germline V gene, CDR1 is MDHEN and CDR2 is SYDVKM. CDR3 length equals 14 residues. V lost 6 bases, J lost 6 bases, and 17 bases lay in between. CDR3 sequence: CASSPWGGRDGYTF. In DNA, the CDR3 is TGTGCCAGCAGCCCCTGGGGGGGGCGGGATGGCTACACCTTC.

The rearrangement joins TRBV9 to TRBJ2-2; D is perhaps TRBD1 (5 bases). Trimming took off 0 bases at V and 0 bases at J, with 9 bases between the two ends. Germline values: CDR1 SGDLS, CDR2 YYNGEE. This CDR3 has 16 amino acids. The CDR3 loop is CASSVGGRANTGELFF. CDR3 nucleotide sequence: TGTGCCAGCAGCGTAGGGGGCAGGGCGAACACCGGGGAGCTGTTTTTT.

The J gene is TRBJ2-6, the V gene TRBV27; D call uncertain. Germline V gives CDR1 MNHEY, CDR2 SMNVEV (reference sequence). The CDR3 sequence is 15 residues long. The ends were cut back, 2 bases at V and 0 bases at J, with 5 bases in the middle. The CDR3, as DNA: TGTGCCAGCAGTTTAGCAACCTCTGGGGCCAACGTCCTGACTTTC. This sequence encodes CASSLATSGANVLTF.

This chain joins TRBV7-8 and TRBJ1-6; D is uncertain. The germline gives CDR1 SGHVS, CDR2 FQNEAQ. The CDR3 runs 17 residues. V was clipped by 1 base and J by 0 bases, with 10 bases between them. The chain's CDR3 is CASSLDGRSSYNSPLHF. The CDR3 coding sequence is TGTGCCAGCAGCTTAGACGGGCGAAGCTCCTATAATTCACCCCTCCACTTT.